The 6 T cell receptor beta chains below all came from one sample that was sequenced in a study of blood T cell repertoires in COVID-19. The protocol was immunoSEQ multiplex PCR, while the TCRdb copy is restricted to in-frame clones and leaves out a portion. The data contain about 99,000 clones, 79% of them singletons. Input material: peripheral blood. These TCRs come from a woman aged 80 or over with active or convalescent COVID-19.

This clone was picked up one time. The chain carries TRBV7-9 and TRBJ2-5; a weak D match, TRBD2 (5 bases). This CDR3 comprises 14 residues. The V end lost 2 bases, the J end lost 7 bases, and 14 bases lay between the germline ends. CDR1 is SEHNR and CDR2 is FQNEAQ in the germline V gene (reference sequence). The CDR3 sequence: CASSLMAAGGTQYF. As DNA, the CDR3 is TGTGCCAGCAGCTTAATGGCGGCCGGAGGGACCCAGTACTTC.

This chain uses TRBV28 with TRBJ1-3; 8 bases line up with TRBD1. V lost 3 bases and J lost 16; bases outside the gene matches: 8. The CDR3 length is 12 residues. CDR1 and CDR2 from the germline V gene are MDHEN and SYDVKM. CDR3 residues: CASSFDKQGAYF. CDR3 bases: TGTGCCAGCAGTTTCGACAAGCAGGGGGCGTATTTT.

The chain couples TRBV7-8 to TRBJ1-4; D possibly corresponds to TRBD1 (6 bases). The V end lost 1 base, the J end lost 6 bases, and 9 bases lay between the germline ends. The CDR3 length is 14 residues. Germline CDR1 is SGHVS and CDR2 is FQNEAQ. The CDR3, as DNA: TGTGCCAGCAGCTTAGACAGGGTTGATGAAAAACTGTTTTTT. Amino acid sequence: CASSLDRVDEKLFF.

A note on this clone: The junction shows a germline mismatch at one end, possibly a read error. In DNA form, the CDR3 reads TGTGCCAGCAGCTTCTCTAGCGGGACCGAGACCCAGTACTTC. Translating it yields CASSFSSGTETQYF. The rearrangement joins TRBV5-1 to TRBJ2-5, with TRBD2 matching over 9 bases. Germline CDR1 reads SGHRS; CDR2 reads YFSETQ. The CDR3 loop spans 14 amino acids.

This clone was counted between two and nine times. V is TRBV24-1 and J is TRBJ2-2; 13 positions agree with TRBD2. Germline trimming cut 4 bases from V and 6 bases from J; bases unmatched to any gene: 4. CDR3 length: 16 amino acids. Looked up from germline, CDR1 is KGHDR and CDR2 is SFDVKD. CDR3: CATSERTSGSAGELFF. As DNA, the CDR3 is TGTGCCACCAGTGAGAGGACTAGCGGGAGCGCCGGGGAGCTGTTTTTT.

The V call is TRBV7-3, the J call TRBJ2-1; 15 nucleotides match TRBD2. This CDR3 is built from 17 residues. The trim removed 5 bases at V and 15 bases at J, leaving 17 bases unmatched. CDR1 is SGHTA, CDR2 FQGTGA, per germline. The CDR3 reads CASSETVRGLAGGNLFF. For the CDR3, the DNA is TGTGCCAGCAGCGAAACAGTCCGAGGACTAGCGGGAGGGAATCTGTTCTTC.